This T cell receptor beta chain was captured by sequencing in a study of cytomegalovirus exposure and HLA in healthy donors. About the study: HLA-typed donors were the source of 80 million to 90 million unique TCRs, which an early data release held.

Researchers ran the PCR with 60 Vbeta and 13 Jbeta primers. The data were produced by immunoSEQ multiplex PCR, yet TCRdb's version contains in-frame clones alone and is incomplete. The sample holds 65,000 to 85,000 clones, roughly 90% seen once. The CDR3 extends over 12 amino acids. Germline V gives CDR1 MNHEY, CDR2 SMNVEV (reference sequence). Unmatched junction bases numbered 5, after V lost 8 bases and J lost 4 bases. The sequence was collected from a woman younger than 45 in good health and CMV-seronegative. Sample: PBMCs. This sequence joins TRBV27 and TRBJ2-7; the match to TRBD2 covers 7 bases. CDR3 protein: CASGDYPYEQYF. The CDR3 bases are TGTGCCAGCGGGGACTACCCTTACGAGCAGTACTTC.